This TCR beta chain was sequenced during a study of blood T cell repertoires in COVID-19. Turning to the study itself: Some COVID-19 samples were acute and others convalescent; all came from the United States, Italy and Spain.

The method was immunoSEQ multiplex PCR; TCRdb's version includes in-frame clones alone and lacks a portion of them. The table includes 100,000 or so clones, 65% to 85% detected once. The sequence was collected from a woman in her sixties with acute or convalescent COVID-19. The sequencing sample was made of peripheral blood.

CDR3 sequence (DNA): TGTGCCAGCAGTTACAGGGGCTATGGCTACACCTTC. Translation: CASSYRGYGYTF. V is TRBV12-3 or TRBV12-4 and J is TRBJ1-2; 7 bases align to TRBD1. After removal of 4 bases from V and 4 bases from J, the junction contained 0 bases not matched to a gene. The CDR3 spans 12 residues.